This TCR beta chain derives from a study of T cell responses to AZD1222 COVID-19 vaccine. Findings of the study overall: Recipients of AZD1222 seropositive at baseline numbered only five or six. Clonal diversity was possibly underestimated; the donors were predominantly white British and more often female. Spike regions recognized by vaccine-associated CD4 TCRs spanned the protein, led by 160-218 and 743-854. Unmutated variant regions are reportedly the target of nearly half of TCRs that are spike-specific.

V was trimmed by 3 bases and J by 0 bases, leaving 12 bases between them. The length of the CDR3 is 16 residues. The germline V gene has CDR1 LNHNV and CDR2 YYDKDF (reference sequence). Of note for this clone: Its antigen is currently unknown.

TCRdb's copy holds only in-frame clones and misses some; the assay was immunoSEQ multiplex PCR. The table includes about 190,000 clones, just over 90% detected once. This specimen consisted of peripheral blood, obtained 28 days after the second dose of the MenACWY control vaccine. This sequence was found in an adult who received the MenACWY meningococcal vaccine as a control. The genes are TRBV15 and TRBJ1-5, with D possibly being TRBD1 (6 bases). The CDR3 reads CATSSLGHYSNQPQHF. CDR3 DNA sequence: TGTGCCACCAGCAGTTTGGGACACTATAGCAATCAGCCCCAGCATTTT.